This TCR beta chain was identified during a study of T cell responses to AZD1222 COVID-19 vaccine. Sequenced by immunoSEQ multiplex PCR; TCRdb stores in-frame clones only, minus some. The data contain roughly 170,000 clones, 87% of them seen just once; the ten biggest clones take up 2.6%. With regard to this clone: The antigen remains undetermined.

Whole-study results and caveats: Among those given AZD1222, only five to seven were seropositive at baseline. Spike-specific TCR breadth and depth both grew after two AZD1222 doses. Reportedly, close to half of spike-specific TCRs are directed against unmutated variant regions. Among the donors, most were white British and more were female, and clonal diversity was possibly underestimated.

V shed 6 bases, J shed 6 bases, and the junction held 5 bases outside the gene matches. The germline V gene encodes CDR1 KGHSH and CDR2 LQKENI. CDR3 length equals 14 residues. J is TRBJ1-2 and V is TRBV18; TRBD1 matches 12 bases. The source material was peripheral blood, sampled on day 0 of AZD1222 vaccination. The receptor's source is an adult in good health. As DNA, the CDR3 is TGTGCCAGCTCTAGGGACAGGGGGCGTGATGGCTACACCTTC. Amino acids: CASSRDRGRDGYTF. The full variable domain, in which reference TRBV18 and TRBJ1-2 provide the parts outside the CDR3, is NAGVMQNPRHLVRRRGQEARLRCSPMKGHSHVYWYRQLPEEGLKFMVYLQKENIIDESGMPKERFSAEFPKEGPSILRIQQVVRGDSAAYFCASSRDRGRDGYTFGSGTRLTVV.